Following are 23 T cell receptor beta chains from one sample sequenced in a study of blood T cell repertoires in COVID-19. Clones were sequenced by immunoSEQ multiplex PCR, and TCRdb holds only the in-frame ones, with some missing. The sample lists some 170,000 clones, around 84% occurring once. The specimen was peripheral blood. The receptors derive from a woman of 80 years or more with acute or convalescent COVID-19.

The chain links TRBV3-1 (or the pseudogene TRBV3-2) to TRBJ2-3, with 7 nucleotides matching TRBD2. The CDR3 length is 15 residues. Germline assignment: CDR1 LGHDT and CDR2 YNNKEL (reference sequence). The V gene end was trimmed by 4 bases and the J gene end by 3 bases; junction bases not matched to a gene: 7. The chain's CDR3 is CASSPVAGATDTQYF. Here the CDR3 DNA reads TGTGCCAGCAGCCCAGTGGCGGGAGCGACAGATACGCAGTATTTT.

J is TRBJ2-5 and V is TRBV2, with 9 bases matching TRBD1. CDR3 size: 13 residues. Germline V gene sequence: CDR1 SNHLY, CDR2 FYNNEI. Trimming removed 8 bases from V and 4 bases from J; junction bases left unmatched: 5. The CDR3 DNA is TGTGCCAGCCGTACAGGGGGCGCAGAGACCCAGTACTTC. It translates to CASRTGGAETQYF.

The genes are TRBV18 and TRBJ1-1, with D maybe TRBD1 (6 bases). CDR1 is KGHSH and CDR2 is LQKENI in the germline V gene. V was shortened by 0 bases and J by 4 bases, with 9 bases between the two germline ends. This CDR3 has 14 residues. CDR3 nucleotide sequence: TGTGCCAGCTCACCACCAGGGGGGGCCACTGAAGCTTTCTTT. Translated, it gives CASSPPGGATEAFF. Full variable domain (remainder filled in from reference TRBV18 and TRBJ1-1): NAGVMQNPRHLVRRRGQEARLRCSPMKGHSHVYWYRQLPEEGLKFMVYLQKENIIDESGMPKERFSAEFPKEGPSILRIQQVVRGDSAAYFCASSPPGGATEAFFGQGTRLTVV.

The chain links TRBV6-4 to TRBJ2-1; 7 bases match TRBD1. From germline, CDR1 is MRHNA and CDR2 SNTAGT. V lost 5 bases and J lost 0; bases outside the gene matches: 4. The CDR3 runs to 15 residues. CDR3 bases: TGTGCCAGCAGTCAAGGGGGCCGCTCCTACAATGAGCAGTTCTTC. Amino acid sequence: CASSQGGRSYNEQFF.

V usage is TRBV24-1 and J usage is TRBJ1-5, with D unresolved. V was shortened by 7 bases and J by 0 bases, with 9 bases between the two germline ends. CDR3 length: 14 amino acids. Germline values: CDR1 KGHDR, CDR2 SFDVKD. Here the CDR3 DNA reads TGTGCCACCAGGGCCAGATATAGCAATCAGCCCCAGCATTTT. It codes for CATRARYSNQPQHF.

This sequence joins TRBV11-2 and TRBJ2-3; 7 bases align to TRBD2. CDR1 and CDR2 (germline): SGHAT, FQNNGV. The CDR3 is 19 residues long. Germline trimming cut 2 bases from V and 0 bases from J; bases unmatched to any gene: 14. Here the CDR3 reads CASSLNFGGVSASTDTQYF. As DNA, the CDR3 is TGTGCCAGCAGCTTAAATTTTGGGGGGGTAAGCGCTAGCACAGATACGCAGTATTTT.

The chain carries TRBV7-3 and TRBJ2-1; 15 nucleotides agree with TRBD2. CDR1 and CDR2 from the germline V gene are SGHTA and FQGTGA. The CDR3 spans 15 residues. With 4 bases clipped from V and 6 bases from J, the junction kept 1 base outside the gene matches. The CDR3 loop is CASSSGLAGGNEQFF. The CDR3 DNA reads TGTGCCAGCAGCTCGGGACTAGCGGGGGGCAATGAGCAGTTCTTC.

V usage is TRBV2 and J usage is TRBJ1-2; 9 bases are a match to TRBD1. V was pared by 2 bases and J by 5 bases, with 6 bases of the junction left unmatched. Germline lookup yields CDR1 SNHLY and CDR2 FYNNEI. The CDR3 totals 15 residues. The CDR3 protein is CASSERETGGYGYTF. In DNA, the CDR3 is TGTGCCAGCAGTGAAAGGGAGACAGGGGGGTATGGCTACACCTTC. Full variable domain (missing parts from reference TRBV2 and TRBJ1-2): EPEVTQTPSHQVTQMGQEVILRCVPISNHLYFYWYRQILGQKVEFLVSFYNNEISEKSEIFDDQFSVERPDGSNFTLKIRSTKLEDSAMYFCASSERETGGYGYTFGSGTRLTVV.

This clone was observed a few times. CDR3 region: CASSLMSQGTQYF. DNA of the CDR3: TGTGCCAGCAGCTTAATGTCGCAGGGTACGCAGTATTTT. The V and J genes are TRBV7-3 and TRBJ2-3; a weak D match, TRBD1 (5 bases). This CDR3 has 13 residues. Germline CDR1 SGHTA, CDR2 FQGTGA. V lost 1 base, J lost 8 bases, and 10 bases lay in between. Combining the CDR3 with reference TRBV7-3 and TRBJ2-3 gives the whole variable domain GAGVSQTPSNKVTEKGKYVELRCDPISGHTALYWYRQSLGQGPEFLIYFQGTGAADDSGLPNDRFFAVRPEGSVSTLKIQRTERGDSAVYLCASSLMSQGTQYFGPGTRLTVL.

The chain carries TRBV14 and TRBJ1-2; D uncertain. Germline V gene lookup returns CDR1 SGHDN and CDR2 FVKESK. CDR3 size: 14 residues. V was cut by 4 bases and J by 1 base, with 10 bases left in between. This chain's CDR3 is CASSPLGINYGYTF. The CDR3 region has the DNA TGTGCCAGCAGCCCCCTCGGGATTAACTATGGCTACACCTTC. Supplemented by reference TRBV14 and TRBJ1-2, the full variable domain reads EAGVTQFPSHSVIEKGQTVTLRCDPISGHDNLYWYRRVMGKEIKFLLHFVKESKQDESGMPNNRFLAERTGGTYSTLKVQPAELEDSGVYFCASSPLGINYGYTFGSGTRLTVV.

The chain's CDR3 is CASSVTGGYGYTF. DNA of the CDR3: TGTGCCAGCAGCGTCACAGGGGGCTATGGCTACACCTTC. The chain links TRBV25-1 to TRBJ1-2; the match to TRBD1 covers 8 bases. This CDR3 region has 13 residues. Trimming cost V 6 bases and J 4 bases; bases outside gene matches: 4. The germline V gene has CDR1 MGHDK and CDR2 SYGVNS.

The CDR3 loop is CASSLGLAGAQETQYF. The CDR3 DNA is TGTGCCAGCTCACTAGGACTAGCGGGAGCCCAAGAGACCCAGTACTTC. V usage is TRBV18 and J usage is TRBJ2-5; 13 nucleotides align to TRBD2. V gave up 4 bases and J gave up 1 base; unmatched junction bases: 3. The V gene's germline CDR1 is KGHSH and CDR2 LQKENI. The CDR3 loop spans 16 amino acids.

The gene calls are TRBV7-2 and TRBJ1-4; D call uncertain. The germline V gene encodes CDR1 SGHTA and CDR2 FQGNSA. This CDR3 region has 15 residues. V lost 5 bases to trimming and J lost 0 bases, with 10 bases between them. The CDR3 DNA sequence: TGTGCCAGCAGCCCGCAGCGGTCAACTAATGAAAAACTGTTTTTT. It codes for CASSPQRSTNEKLFF.

This chain uses TRBV2 with TRBJ1-1; D possibly corresponds to TRBD1 (6 bases). Between the trimmed V and J ends, which lost 0 bases and 0 bases, there was a span of 8 bases. The germline CDR1 and CDR2 sequences are SNHLY and FYNNEI. This CDR3 comprises 15 residues. The CDR3 here is CASSEAQGMNTEAFF. The CDR3 DNA is TGTGCCAGCAGTGAAGCGCAGGGGATGAACACTGAAGCTTTCTTT. The complete variable domain, with remaining parts taken from reference TRBV2 and TRBJ1-1, reads EPEVTQTPSHQVTQMGQEVILRCVPISNHLYFYWYRQILGQKVEFLVSFYNNEISEKSEIFDDQFSVERPDGSNFTLKIRSTKLEDSAMYFCASSEAQGMNTEAFFGQGTRLTVV.

With regard to this clone: At the DNA level, this CDR3 is encoded by other sequences in the same sample as well. The genes are TRBV19 and TRBJ1-2; 10 nucleotides agree with TRBD1. Germline V gene data show CDR1 as LNHDA and CDR2 as SQIVND (reference sequence). CDR3 length: 13 amino acids. J lost 8 bases, V lost 5 bases, and 5 bases had no gene match. CDR3 coding DNA: TGTGCCAGTAGTTCGACAGGGGGCGACGGCTACACCTTC. As protein: CASSSTGGDGYTF.

This chain uses TRBV18 with TRBJ2-5, with D perhaps matching TRBD1 (7 bases). This CDR3 is built from 13 residues. V lost 8 bases, J lost 5 bases, and 15 bases lay in between. From germline, CDR1 is KGHSH and CDR2 LQKENI. CDR3 sequence reads: CASTKQGRETQYF. The CDR3 DNA is TGTGCCAGCACAAAACAGGGGAGGGAGACCCAGTACTTC.

The rearrangement joins TRBV6-2 or TRBV6-3 to TRBJ2-1; 12 bases align to TRBD2. Germline CDR1 is MNHEY and CDR2 is SVGEGT. This CDR3 has 19 amino acids. J was trimmed by 10 bases and V by 2 bases; bases with no gene match: 18. CDR3 residues: CASSYPTRLAGAPREEQFF. The CDR3 DNA is TGTGCCAGCAGTTACCCCACCCGACTAGCGGGGGCCCCGAGGGAGGAGCAGTTCTTC.

The genes are TRBV28 and TRBJ1-1; tentative D call: TRBD1 (5 bases). CDR3 length equals 13 residues. Germline V gene lookup returns CDR1 MDHEN and CDR2 SYDVKM. The V end lost 3 bases, the J end lost 2 bases, and 7 bases lay between the germline ends. The CDR3 DNA reads TGTGCCAGCAGTTTGGGGGGTAACACTGAAGCTTTCTTT. Translation: CASSLGGNTEAFF. The whole variable domain, filled in from reference TRBV28 and TRBJ1-1, reads DVKVTQSSRYLVKRTGEKVFLECVQDMDHENMFWYRQDPGLGLRLIYFSYDVKMKEKGDIPEGYSVSREKKERFSLILESASTNQTSMYLCASSLGGNTEAFFGQGTRLTVV.

The chain is built from TRBV10-3 and TRBJ1-1; 9 bases map to TRBD1. The germline V gene encodes CDR1 ENHRY and CDR2 SYGVKD. This CDR3 region has 17 residues. V dropped 6 bases and J dropped 0; count of bases not matched to a gene: 11. In DNA, the CDR3 is TGTGCCATCAGAGGAGGGACAGGGCCCCGATTGAACACTGAAGCTTTCTTT. Its translation is CAIRGGTGPRLNTEAFF.

The rearrangement joins TRBV7-2 to TRBJ2-5; 11 positions agree with TRBD2. The CDR3 sequence is 17 residues long. CDR1 and CDR2 from the germline V gene are SGHTA and FQGNSA. J lost 4 bases, V lost 5 bases, and 12 bases had no gene match. The CDR3 loop is CASSTISGGAGRETQYF. CDR3 DNA: TGTGCCAGCAGCACCATTAGCGGGGGGGCCGGTCGAGAGACCCAGTACTTC.

V is TRBV2 and J is TRBJ2-3, with TRBD1 as a possible D gene (6 bases). Germline loops: CDR1 SNHLY, CDR2 FYNNEI. V lost 4 bases and J lost 2, with 10 bases in between. This CDR3 region has 14 residues. CDR3 coding DNA: TGTGCCAGCAGTGGGGACACGCACACAGATACGCAGTATTTT. Translated: CASSGDTHTDTQYF.

The chain uses TRBV7-6 and TRBJ2-7; TRBD2 aligns across 10 bases. V was pared by 4 bases and J by 0 bases, with 6 bases of the junction left unmatched. The CDR3 runs to 16 residues. Germline CDR1 SGHVS, CDR2 FNYEAQ. This CDR3 reads CASSSGSGGFSYEQYF. The CDR3 region has the DNA TGTGCCAGCAGCTCGGGTAGCGGGGGGTTCTCCTACGAGCAGTACTTC.

The chain uses TRBV5-5 and TRBJ1-2, with D perhaps matching TRBD1 (5 bases). The V end lost 7 bases, the J end lost 4 bases, and 23 bases lay between the germline ends. This CDR3 contains 16 residues. Germline CDR1 and CDR2: SGHKS and YYEKEE (reference sequence). The CDR3 nucleotides are TGTGCCAGCGCCCCCATCGTAGGGGCTAGTGCCTATGGCTACACCTTC. Translating it yields CASAPIVGASAYGYTF.